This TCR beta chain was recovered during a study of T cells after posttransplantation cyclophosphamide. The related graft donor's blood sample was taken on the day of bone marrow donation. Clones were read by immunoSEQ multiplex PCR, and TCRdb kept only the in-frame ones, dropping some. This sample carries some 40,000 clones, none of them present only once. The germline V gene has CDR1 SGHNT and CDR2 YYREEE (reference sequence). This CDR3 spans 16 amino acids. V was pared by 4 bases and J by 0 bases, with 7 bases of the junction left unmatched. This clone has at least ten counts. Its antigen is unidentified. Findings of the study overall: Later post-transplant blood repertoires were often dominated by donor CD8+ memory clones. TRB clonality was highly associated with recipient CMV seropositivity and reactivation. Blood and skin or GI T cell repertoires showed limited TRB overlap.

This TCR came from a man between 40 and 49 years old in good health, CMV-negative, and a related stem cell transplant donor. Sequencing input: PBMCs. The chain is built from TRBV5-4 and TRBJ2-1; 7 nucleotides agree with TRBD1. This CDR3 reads CASSPVAGGSYNEQFF. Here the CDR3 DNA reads TGTGCCAGCAGCCCCGTTGCAGGGGGCTCCTACAATGAGCAGTTCTTC.